This TCR beta chain was recorded in a study of follicular helper T cells after annual influenza vaccination (dated by TCRdb to the late 2010s). For context, the study as a whole: Blood was collected on days 0, 7 and 28 after each seasonal influenza vaccination. To study recall of cTfh clones, some subjects were followed across successive annual vaccinations spanning the 2013-2014, 2014-2015 and 2015-2016 seasons. Samples from 2013-2014 were cryopreserved, whereas samples from 2015 were processed immediately after collection. One week after vaccination, a second recruited cohort of 11 to 12 subjects (Table S1) displayed a similar ICOS+CD38+ cTfh response. Multi-year samples were available from six subjects, with four subjects covering two vaccination seasons and two subjects covering three seasons.

Regarding this clone: Its specific antigen is unknown. The record has no base qualities; no much larger clone is one base away.

Receptor amplification or capture employed the immunoSEQ multiplex PCR assay. Adaptive Biotechnologies carried out TCRB amplification, library preparation, sequencing and preliminary bioinformatics at Survey level resolution. In the source study's methods: In R, clonality was calculated as 1 minus the normalized Shannon entropy, and the Gini index was computed using the R package ineq. Overlap score was defined as the summed counts of shared sequences divided by the total counts of all sequences in both compared samples. The significance of shared clonotypes was tested with Fisher's exact test, assuming a theoretical repertoire of 10^7 TCRB sequences. TCRdb carries this immuneACCESS record with in-frame sequences only. Its versions omit some clonotypes, under half of them owing to an unresolved V gene in the studies checked, with the rest unexplained. V, J and clone size are those of that table, while D and trimming were read from the DNA. This sample holds 13,000 to 15,000 clones; 84% were observed only once. The ten top clones hold around 0.27% of the sample.

What the research found in general, with its limitations: Day 7 ICOS+CD38+ clones were most often found later in ICOS-CD38- cTfh, suggesting that subset may serve as a memory reservoir. Undersampling of the much larger non-cTfh compartments could not be excluded when assessing influenza clone enrichment. Successive annual vaccinations recalled a recurrent oligoclonal ICOS+CD38+ cTfh response that contained tetramer and AIM influenza-specific clonotypes. Productive TCRB sequences were recovered from only roughly 9-23% of analyzed cells, so rare clonotypes could not be sampled. ICOS+CD38+ cTfh clonality correlated with the frequency of that population, and its change correlated with the change in circulating plasmablast frequency.

Explained via the paper, the time point label denotes: 2014-2015 season, pre-vaccination. Adults were given seasonal inactivated influenza vaccine (Fluvarix), and sorted blood CD4 subsets were followed by TCRB sequencing before and after vaccination. To be eligible, subjects had to live in the community and must not have received influenza vaccine in the previous 6 months. Influenza vaccine contraindications, substance abuse, HIV/AIDS, active malignancy, immunomodulatory medication and active illness such as respiratory infection were included among the exclusion criteria. Between roughly 40 and 110 mL of blood was sampled per time point. Ficoll-Paque PLUS or SepMate separation was used to isolate PBMC. CXCR5- memory CD4 T cells were sorted as a comparison non-Tfh subset. Cell subsets were sorted from PBMC on a BD FACS Aria before DNA extraction. This specimen consisted of CXCR5- memory CD4+ T cells sorted from blood, obtained on the day of influenza vaccination. The sample's cell subset or site label, in plain terms: CXCR5- memory CD4 T cells. The sequence derives from an adult who received the influenza vaccine.

The CDR3 protein: CASSDEGNYGYTF. The DNA sequence reads TGTGCCAGCAGCGACGAGGGGAACTATGGCTACACCTTC. Recombination joined TRBV4-2 with TRBJ1-2, and the D gene may be TRBD1, 5 bases matching. Trimming removed 5 bases from V and 2 bases from J, leaving 9 bases between the germline ends. CDR1 LGHNA and CDR2 YNFKEQ are derived from the germline V gene. The CDR3 sequence holds 13 residues, the cysteine and phenylalanine included. The DNA shown is the 39-base CDR3, in frame from base 1.